This T cell receptor (beta chain) was obtained from a study of blood T cell repertoires in COVID-19. About the study: Sample material is recorded as cDNA or gDNA derived from T cells, B-cell-depleted T cells, or PBMCs.

Germline V lookup: CDR1 LNHDA, CDR2 SQIVND (reference sequence). This CDR3 contains 17 residues. The ends were cut back, 4 bases at V and 1 base at J, with 14 bases in the middle. The protocol was immunoSEQ multiplex PCR, while the TCRdb copy is restricted to in-frame clones and leaves out a portion. Here the sample spans under 150,000 clones, roughly 84% being singletons. This clone has only one observation. The chain joins TRBV19 to TRBJ2-6, with D perhaps matching TRBD2 (6 bases). The receptor's source is a man between 45 and 60 years old in a cohort exposed to, infected with or recovered from COVID-19 (not recorded which). Sequencing was done on a sample of PBMCs or T cells enriched from blood (not recorded which). In DNA form, the CDR3 reads TGTGCCAGTAGTAAGGGCACCGGGACTTCTGGGGCCAACGTCCTGACTTTC. This gives the protein CASSKGTGTSGANVLTF.